This TCR beta chain was captured in a study of T cell changes during pregnancy in multiple sclerosis. The CDR3 is 19 amino acids. The V gene's germline CDR1 is SNHLY and CDR2 FYNNEI. With V trimmed by 3 bases and J by 1 base, 11 bases remained unmatched. Clones were sequenced by immunoSEQ multiplex PCR, and TCRdb holds only the in-frame ones, with some missing. The table lists approximately 11,000 clones, approximately 88% of them singletons. Here the sequenced sample was CD8+ T cells from peripheral blood mononuclear cells, taken after pregnancy. The chain couples TRBV2 to TRBJ2-1, with 11 bases lining up with TRBD2. The TCR sequence derives from a female donor in good health, enrolled as a control in a pregnancy study. CDR3 protein: CASSDLAGGPARSYNEQFF. CDR3 DNA sequence: TGTGCCAGCAGTGACCTAGCGGGGGGCCCCGCAAGGTCCTACAATGAGCAGTTCTTC.